The clone carrying this T cell receptor beta chain was seen a few times. The sequencing template was cDNA reverse transcribed from extracted RNA. Clones were read by immunoSEQ multiplex PCR, and TCRdb kept only the in-frame ones, dropping some. Among around 250,000 clones listed, roughly two thirds were seen once. This CDR3 is 12 amino acids long. Germline loops: CDR1 SGHDN, CDR2 FVKESK. Between the trimmed V and J ends, which lost 3 bases and 11 bases, there was a span of 12 bases. The data were taken from a study of CD8+ T cells in alopecia areata. This material consisted of CD4+ T cells sorted from blood, taken at week 0. The chain recombines TRBV14 with TRBJ2-3; D is undetermined. The clonotype originates from a human donor with alopecia areata. CDR3 sequence reads: CASSHGRGVQYF. For the CDR3, the DNA is TGTGCCAGCAGCCATGGCCGAGGTGTGCAGTATTTT. The full variable domain, completed using reference TRBV14 and TRBJ2-3, is EAGVTQFPSHSVIEKGQTVTLRCDPISGHDNLYWYRRVMGKEIKFLLHFVKESKQDESGMPNNRFLAERTGGTYSTLKVQPAELEDSGVYFCASSHGRGVQYFGPGTRLTVL.